These 10 T cell receptor beta chains were all obtained from the same sample, sequenced in a study of T cells in Graves' hyperthyroidism and ophthalmopathy. TCR beta CDR3 regions were amplified from RNA transcripts. The study used the HTBI primer set for a first-round RT-PCR of the TCR CDR3. Via MiXCR, TCRdb re-called the multiplex PCR reads, giving one row per CDR3 protein. The sample records about 640,000 distinct CDR3 sequences, more than 20% being singletons. The source material was blood. These receptors were obtained from a man younger than 40 with Graves' ophthalmopathy.

A remark on this clonotype: One end of the junction fails to match germline, which may point to a read error. This chain connects TRBV7-9 to TRBJ1-1; D not resolved. The germline V gene has CDR1 SEHNR and CDR2 FQNEAQ (reference sequence). This CDR3 has 11 residues. In nucleotides, the CDR3 is TGTGCCAGTAGCTTCAAGACTGAAGCTTTCTTT. It encodes CASSFKTEAFF.

CDR3 in DNA: TGCGCCAGCAGCCAGCCCTCTGCGGGGATAAACACCGGGGAGCTGTTTTTT. Residues: CASSQPSAGINTGELFF. This sequence joins TRBV4-1 and TRBJ2-2; D possibly corresponds to TRBD2 (6 bases). The CDR3 has 17 residues. CDR1 is MGHRA and CDR2 is YSYEKL in the germline V gene. V gave up 3 bases and J gave up 2 bases, with 16 bases separating them.

In this sample, this clonotype turned up many times. The gene calls are TRBV6-6 and TRBJ1-1; TRBD1 matches 11 bases. With V trimmed by 2 bases and J by 1 base, 9 bases remained unmatched. Germline V gene sequence: CDR1 MNHNY, CDR2 SVGAGI (reference sequence). The CDR3 consists of 18 residues. DNA for the CDR3: TGTGCCAGCAGTTACCGGACAGGGGGCTTAGGACCGAACACTGAAGCTTTCTTT. This sequence encodes CASSYRTGGLGPNTEAFF.

This clonotype came up once. The chain recombines TRBV7-8 with TRBJ1-3; 9 bases map to TRBD1. The CDR3 is 17 amino acids. Germline CDR1 reads SGHVS; CDR2 reads FQNEAQ. With 4 bases clipped from V and 2 bases from J, the junction kept 9 bases outside the gene matches. CDR3 in amino acids: CASSSTNRDRAGNTIYF. As DNA, the CDR3 is TGTGCCAGCAGCTCAACAAACCGGGACAGGGCTGGAAACACCATATATTTT.

In this sample, this clonotype turned up many times. This chain uses TRBV20-1 with TRBJ2-1; D perhaps matches TRBD2 (6 bases). The V end was cut by 1 base, the J end by 2 bases, with 9 bases between. In germline, CDR1 is DFQATT, CDR2 SNEGSKA (reference sequence). The CDR3 is made up of 14 amino acids. CDR3 residues: CSARGGTTYNEQFF. The CDR3, as DNA: TGCAGTGCTAGAGGCGGGACGACCTACAATGAGCAGTTCTTC.

At least ten counts were recorded for this clonotype. The chain employs TRBV12-3 or TRBV12-4 and TRBJ1-1; no clear D. This CDR3 comprises 13 residues. V was clipped by 6 bases and J by 1 base, with 9 bases between them. CDR3 DNA sequence: TGTGCCAGCAGACCAGACGGGAACACTGAAGCTTTCTTT. Amino acids: CASRPDGNTEAFF.

This clonotype was seen repeatedly, ten times or more. CDR3 bases: TGTGCCAGCAGCCCCTCTTACCCCGGGACTAGCGGGACGAGCTCCTACAATGAGCAGTTCTTC. Translation: CASSPSYPGTSGTSSYNEQFF. The J gene is TRBJ2-1, the V gene TRBV28; 13 bases fit TRBD2. This CDR3 region has 21 residues. After removal of 6 bases from V and 0 bases from J, the junction contained 17 bases not matched to a gene. Germline CDR1 MDHEN, CDR2 SYDVKM. Filled out from reference TRBV28 and TRBJ2-1, the complete variable domain reads DVKVTQSSRYLVKRTGEKVFLECVQDMDHENMFWYRQDPGLGLRLIYFSYDVKMKEKGDIPEGYSVSREKKERFSLILESASTNQTSMYLCASSPSYPGTSGTSSYNEQFFGPGTRLTVL.

The chain joins TRBV7-9 to TRBJ2-3; 9 nucleotides match TRBD2. Germline CDR1 and CDR2: SEHNR and FQNEAQ (reference sequence). The ends lost 4 bases at V and 2 bases at J; junction bases unmatched: 7. This CDR3 is 16 amino acids long. CDR3 sequence reads: CASSWIAGAITDTQYF. Written as DNA, the CDR3 is TGTGCCAGCAGCTGGATAGCGGGAGCCATCACAGATACGCAGTATTTT.

This clonotype was picked up a small number of times. V is TRBV27 and J is TRBJ2-3, with TRBD1 matching over 10 bases. V trimming: 4 bases; J trimming: 2 bases; junction bases outside the gene matches: 6. This CDR3 contains 16 residues. The germline CDR1 and CDR2 sequences are MNHEY and SMNVEV (reference sequence). CDR3 sequence (DNA): TGTGCCAGCAGTTCACGGGACAGGGGTAACACAGATACGCAGTATTTT. Protein sequence: CASSSRDRGNTDTQYF.

This rearrangement joins TRBV6-1 to TRBJ2-7, with TRBD2 matching 13 bases. The junction had 3 bases not matched to a gene; V was cut back by 5 bases and J by 2 bases. The CDR3 has 15 residues. From germline, CDR1 is MNHNS and CDR2 SASEGT. CDR3 residues: CASSKGLAGPYEQYF. The CDR3 coding sequence is TGTGCCAGCAGTAAGGGACTAGCGGGGCCCTACGAGCAGTACTTC.